This T cell receptor beta chain was retrieved from a study of T cells after yellow fever vaccination. Overall study: The SMART-Seq v4 Ultra Low Input method served to prepare the low-cell-number fractions. Notes on the study in general: Reappearance after the booster was observed for most primary-vaccination clones (96% CD4, roughly 90% CD8). Peak timing came faster in the weaker secondary response, day 5 versus 15.

TCR cDNA, made by 5'RACE template switching, carried an added universal primer site and UMIs. TCRdb called the 5' RACE reads again in MiXCR, with one record for every CDR3 protein. This sample yields some 350,000 distinct CDR3 sequences, of which 7.5% to 9% are seen a single time; more than 15% belongs to the top ten. Unmatched junction bases numbered 2, after V lost 1 base and J lost 2 bases. CDR1 and CDR2 from the germline V gene are SGHNT and YENEEA. This CDR3 comprises 17 residues. This clonotype was detected only a few times. Antigen specificity is unknown. The chain has TRBV11-3 and TRBJ2-5, with 15 positions matching TRBD2. The sequencing used PBMCs, collected on the day of the first yellow fever vaccination. This TCR was sampled from a man aged 18 to 29 who received the YFV17D yellow fever vaccine. CDR3 region: CASSLGGTSGGQETQYF. The CDR3 bases are TGTGCCAGCAGCTTAGGCGGGACTAGCGGGGGGCAAGAGACCCAGTACTTC.